This T cell receptor beta chain was captured by sequencing in a study of blood T cell repertoires in COVID-19. About the research overall: Donors in the United States, Italy and Spain gave samples during acute or convalescent COVID-19. T cells, B-cell-depleted T cells, or PBMCs provided the cDNA or gDNA that served as material.

The junction had 8 bases not matched to a gene; V was cut back by 4 bases and J by 4 bases. This CDR3 has 17 residues. Germline CDR1 is SGHRS and CDR2 is YFSETQ. As processed by the authors: Reference gene primers were amplified, and this amplification served to estimate nucleated cell counts. Generated by immunoSEQ multiplex PCR, the TCRdb table keeps only in-frame clones and is missing some. V, J and clone size are taken as reported in that table, and D and trimming were inferred from the DNA itself. The profile shows roughly 280,000 clones, around 85% of them singletons. The chain recombines TRBV5-1 with TRBJ2-5, with 15 bases identical to TRBD2. The sequenced sample was peripheral blood. This TCR was recovered from a woman in her sixties or seventies with acute or convalescent COVID-19. This CDR3 is CASSPPGLAGGRETQYF. The CDR3 DNA is TGCGCCAGCAGCCCCCCGGGACTAGCGGGGGGTCGAGAGACCCAGTACTTC.